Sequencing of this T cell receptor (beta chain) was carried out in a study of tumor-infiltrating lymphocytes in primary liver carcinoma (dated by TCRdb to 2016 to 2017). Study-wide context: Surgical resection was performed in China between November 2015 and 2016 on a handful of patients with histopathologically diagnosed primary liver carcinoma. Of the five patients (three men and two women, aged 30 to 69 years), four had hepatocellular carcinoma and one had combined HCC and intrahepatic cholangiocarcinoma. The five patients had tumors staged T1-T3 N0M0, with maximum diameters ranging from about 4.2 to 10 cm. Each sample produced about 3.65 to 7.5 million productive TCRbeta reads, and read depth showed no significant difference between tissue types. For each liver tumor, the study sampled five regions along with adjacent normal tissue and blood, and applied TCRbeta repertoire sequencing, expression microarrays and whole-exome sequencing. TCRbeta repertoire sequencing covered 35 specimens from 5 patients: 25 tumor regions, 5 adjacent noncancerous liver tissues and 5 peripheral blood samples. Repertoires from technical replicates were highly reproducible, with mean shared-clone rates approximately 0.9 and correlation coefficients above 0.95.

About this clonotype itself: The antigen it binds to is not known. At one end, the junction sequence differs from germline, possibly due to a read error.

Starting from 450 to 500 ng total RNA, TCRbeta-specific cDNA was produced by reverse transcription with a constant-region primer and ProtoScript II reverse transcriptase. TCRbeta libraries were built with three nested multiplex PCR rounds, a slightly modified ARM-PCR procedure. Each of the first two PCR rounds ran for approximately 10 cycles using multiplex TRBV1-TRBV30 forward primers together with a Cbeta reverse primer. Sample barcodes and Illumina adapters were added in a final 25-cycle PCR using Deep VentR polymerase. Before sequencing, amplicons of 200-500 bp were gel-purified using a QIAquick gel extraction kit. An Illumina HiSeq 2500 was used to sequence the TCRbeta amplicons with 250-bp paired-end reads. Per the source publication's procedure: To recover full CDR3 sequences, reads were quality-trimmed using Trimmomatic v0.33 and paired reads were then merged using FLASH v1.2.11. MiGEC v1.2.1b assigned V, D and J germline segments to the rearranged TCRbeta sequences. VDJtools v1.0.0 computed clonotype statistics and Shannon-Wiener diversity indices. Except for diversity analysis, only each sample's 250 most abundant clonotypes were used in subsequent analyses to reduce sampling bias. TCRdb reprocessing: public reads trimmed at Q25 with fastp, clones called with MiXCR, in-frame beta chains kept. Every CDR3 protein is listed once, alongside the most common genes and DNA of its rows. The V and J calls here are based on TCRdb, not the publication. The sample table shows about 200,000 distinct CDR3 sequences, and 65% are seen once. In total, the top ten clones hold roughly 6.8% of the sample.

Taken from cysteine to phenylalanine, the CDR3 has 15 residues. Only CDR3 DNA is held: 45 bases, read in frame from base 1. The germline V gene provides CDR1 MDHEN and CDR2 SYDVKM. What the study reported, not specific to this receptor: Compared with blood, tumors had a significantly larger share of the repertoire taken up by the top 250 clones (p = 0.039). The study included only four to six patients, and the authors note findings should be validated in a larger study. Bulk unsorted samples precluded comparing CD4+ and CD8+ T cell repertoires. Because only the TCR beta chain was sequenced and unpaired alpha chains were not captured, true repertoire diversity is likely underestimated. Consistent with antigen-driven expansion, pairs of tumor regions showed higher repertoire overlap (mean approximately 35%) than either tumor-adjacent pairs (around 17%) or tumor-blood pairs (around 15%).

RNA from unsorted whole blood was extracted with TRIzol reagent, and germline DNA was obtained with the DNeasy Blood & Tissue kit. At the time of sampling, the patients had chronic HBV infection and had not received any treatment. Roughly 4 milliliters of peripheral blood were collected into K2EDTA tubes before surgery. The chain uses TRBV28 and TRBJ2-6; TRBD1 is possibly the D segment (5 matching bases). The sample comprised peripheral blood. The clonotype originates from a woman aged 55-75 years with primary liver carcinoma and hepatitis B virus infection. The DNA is TGTGCCAGCAGTTTATCAGGTTCTGGGGCCAGCGTCCTGACTTTC. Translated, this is CASSLSGSGASVLTF.